The present TCR beta chain was sequenced within a study of blood T cell repertoires in COVID-19. Turning to the study itself: Samples came from the United States, Italy and Spain, spanning acute and convalescent COVID-19. From T cells, B-cell-depleted T cells, or PBMCs came the material, which was cDNA or gDNA.

The CDR3 is 14 amino acids. Unmatched junction bases numbered 5, after V lost 4 bases and J lost 4 bases. Germline loops: CDR1 LNHDA, CDR2 SQIVND (reference sequence). Original data processing: The assay estimated nucleated cells by amplifying reference gene primers. Some clones are missing from TCRdb's copy, which holds only in-frame ones; the method was immunoSEQ multiplex PCR. V and J calls and clone size are those listed in that table; D and trimming were worked out from the DNA. The sample yields hundreds of thousands of clones, about 86% seen once. Seattle patient enrollment occurred during active infection, with longitudinal follow-up thereafter.

The sequence was collected from a woman aged 70-85 years with COVID-19, enrolled during active disease. The chain joins TRBV19 to TRBJ1-1, with 8 positions matching TRBD1. Sequences were obtained from peripheral blood. CDR3 amino acids: CASSTTGEGTEAFF. In DNA form, the CDR3 reads TGTGCCAGTAGTACGACAGGGGAAGGCACTGAAGCTTTCTTT.